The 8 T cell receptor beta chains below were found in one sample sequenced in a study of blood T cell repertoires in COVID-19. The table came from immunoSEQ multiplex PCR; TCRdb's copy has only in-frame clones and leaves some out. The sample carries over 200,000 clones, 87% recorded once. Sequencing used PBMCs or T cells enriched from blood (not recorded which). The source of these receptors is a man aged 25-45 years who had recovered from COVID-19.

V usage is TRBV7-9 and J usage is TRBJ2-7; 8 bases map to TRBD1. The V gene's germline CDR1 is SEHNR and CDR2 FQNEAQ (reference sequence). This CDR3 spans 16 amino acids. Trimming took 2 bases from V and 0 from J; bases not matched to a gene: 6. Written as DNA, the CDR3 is TGTGCCAGCAGCTTATCTCAGGGGGCTAACTCCTACGAGCAGTACTTC. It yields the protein CASSLSQGANSYEQYF.

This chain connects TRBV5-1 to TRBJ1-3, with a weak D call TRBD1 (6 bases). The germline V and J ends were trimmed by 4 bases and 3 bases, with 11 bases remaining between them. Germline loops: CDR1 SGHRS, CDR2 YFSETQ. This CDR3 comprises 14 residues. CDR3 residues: CASSAGALGNTIYF. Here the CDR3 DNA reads TGCGCCAGCAGCGCGGGGGCTCTTGGAAACACCATATATTTT.

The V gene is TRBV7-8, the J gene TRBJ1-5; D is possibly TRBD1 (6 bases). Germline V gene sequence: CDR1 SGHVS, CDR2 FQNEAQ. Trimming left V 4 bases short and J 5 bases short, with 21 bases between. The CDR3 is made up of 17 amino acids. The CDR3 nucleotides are TGTGCCAGCAGCTCATCGCCGCAGGGAAAGGGGGATCAGCCCCAGCATTTT. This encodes CASSSSPQGKGDQPQHF.

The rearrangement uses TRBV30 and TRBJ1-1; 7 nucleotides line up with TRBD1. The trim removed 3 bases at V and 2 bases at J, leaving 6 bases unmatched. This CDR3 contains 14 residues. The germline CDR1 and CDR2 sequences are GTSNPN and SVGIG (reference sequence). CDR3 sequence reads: CAWRPTGSNTEAFF. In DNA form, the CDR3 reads TGTGCCTGGAGACCGACAGGGTCCAACACTGAAGCTTTCTTT.

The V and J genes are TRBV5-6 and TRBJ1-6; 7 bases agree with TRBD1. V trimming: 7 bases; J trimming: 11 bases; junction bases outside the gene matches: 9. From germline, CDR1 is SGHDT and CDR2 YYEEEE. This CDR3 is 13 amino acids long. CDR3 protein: CASRGQRGAPLHF. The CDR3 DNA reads TGTGCCAGCCGGGGACAGCGAGGCGCACCCCTCCACTTT. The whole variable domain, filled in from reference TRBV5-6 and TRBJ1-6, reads DAGVTQSPTHLIKTRGQQVTLRCSPKSGHDTVSWYQQALGQGPQFIFQYYEEEERQRGNFPDRFSGHQFPNYSSELNVNALLLGDSALYLCASRGQRGAPLHFGNGTRLTVT.

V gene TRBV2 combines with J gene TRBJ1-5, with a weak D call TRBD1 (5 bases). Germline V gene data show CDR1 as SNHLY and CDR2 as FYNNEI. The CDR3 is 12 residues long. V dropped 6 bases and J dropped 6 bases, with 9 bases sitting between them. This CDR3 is CASSVQVQPQHF. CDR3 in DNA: TGTGCCAGCAGCGTACAGGTTCAGCCCCAGCATTTT.

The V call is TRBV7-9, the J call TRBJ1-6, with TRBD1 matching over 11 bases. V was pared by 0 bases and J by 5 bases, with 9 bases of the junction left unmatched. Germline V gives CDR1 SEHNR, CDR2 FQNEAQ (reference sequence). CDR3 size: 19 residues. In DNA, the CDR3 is TGTGCCAGCAGCTTAGCTCTGGACAGGGGGCGAGGGGATAATTCACCCCTCCACTTT. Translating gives CASSLALDRGRGDNSPLHF.

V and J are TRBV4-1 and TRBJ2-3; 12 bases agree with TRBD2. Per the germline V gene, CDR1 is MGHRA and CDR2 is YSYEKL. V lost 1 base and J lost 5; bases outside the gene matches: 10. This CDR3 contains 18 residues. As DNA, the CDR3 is TGCGCCAGCAGCCAAGGACTAGCGGGGGTCACCAGGGGAGATACGCAGTATTTT. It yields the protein CASSQGLAGVTRGDTQYF.